Below, 5 T cell receptor beta chains from the same sample are listed, as sequenced in a study of blood T cells in healthy people across ages. Primed by a sample-barcoded 5' primer and a J-beta primer mix, a second PCR proceeded for roughly 7 to 11 cycles. TCRdb fed the 5' RACE reads into MiXCR, producing one record per CDR3 protein. The table has about 1,400,000 distinct CDR3 sequences, roughly 40% seen once. Sequencing was done on a sample of blood. The origin of the receptors is a woman aged 18-29 years in good health.

This chain connects TRBV20-1 to TRBJ1-5; perhaps TRBD1 as D (5 bases). CDR3 length: 13 residues. Trimming cost V 6 bases and J 6 bases, with 15 bases left between them. Germline CDR1 DFQATT, CDR2 SNEGSKA (reference sequence). CDR3 sequence (DNA): TGCAGTGCGGGGGGAGGGGCCGGTCAGCCCCAGCATTTT. Protein product: CSAGGGAGQPQHF.

The V call is TRBV6-2 or TRBV6-3, the J call TRBJ2-5, with D maybe TRBD1 (5 bases). The germline CDR1 and CDR2 sequences are MNHEY and SVGEGT. The V end was cut by 2 bases, the J end by 7 bases, with 14 bases between. CDR3 length equals 14 residues. The CDR3 reads CASSYPDSTRTQYF. Here the CDR3 DNA reads TGTGCCAGCAGTTACCCCGACAGTACCAGGACCCAGTACTTC.

The CDR3 loop reads CASCYSGLADSTDTQYF. The CDR3 nucleotides read TGTGCCAGCTGCTACTCGGGGCTAGCGGACAGCACAGATACGCAGTATTTT. The V and J genes are TRBV27 and TRBJ2-3, with 7 nucleotides matching TRBD2. The CDR3 is 17 residues long. V lost 8 bases and J lost 0; bases outside the gene matches: 14. Germline V CDR1 and CDR2: MNHEY, SMNVEV (reference sequence).

The CDR3 nucleotides are TGCAGTGCTAGAGGGAGTAGCGGGAGCGCCTACGAGCAGTACTTC. It translates to CSARGSSGSAYEQYF. This chain connects TRBV20-1 to TRBJ2-7, with TRBD2 identical over 9 bases. J gave up 2 bases and V 1 base, and 6 bases lay outside the gene matches. The CDR3 extends over 15 amino acids. Germline V lookup: CDR1 DFQATT, CDR2 SNEGSKA (reference sequence).

This clonotype was found a few times. The CDR3 loop is CASSMTGGPSREQYF. Written as DNA, the CDR3 is TGTGCCAGCAGCATGACAGGGGGACCCAGTAGGGAGCAGTACTTC. This sequence joins TRBV28 and TRBJ2-5; TRBD1 agrees at 9 bases. There are 15 residues in the CDR3. V lost 6 bases to trimming and J lost 11 bases; unmatched junction nucleotides: 16. CDR1 MDHEN and CDR2 SYDVKM come from the germline V gene.